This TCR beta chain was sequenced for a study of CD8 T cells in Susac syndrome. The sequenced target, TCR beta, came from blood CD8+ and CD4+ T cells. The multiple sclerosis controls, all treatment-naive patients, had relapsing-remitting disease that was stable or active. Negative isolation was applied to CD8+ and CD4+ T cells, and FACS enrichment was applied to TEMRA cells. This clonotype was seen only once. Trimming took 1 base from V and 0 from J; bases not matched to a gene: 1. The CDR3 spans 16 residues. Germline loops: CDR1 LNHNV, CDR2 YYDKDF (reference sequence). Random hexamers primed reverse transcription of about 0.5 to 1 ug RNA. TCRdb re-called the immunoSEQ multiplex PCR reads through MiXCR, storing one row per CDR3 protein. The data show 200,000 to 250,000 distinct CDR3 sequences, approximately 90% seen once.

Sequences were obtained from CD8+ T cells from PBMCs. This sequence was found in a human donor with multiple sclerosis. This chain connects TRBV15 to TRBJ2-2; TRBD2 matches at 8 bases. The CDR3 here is CATSRAAGANTGELFF. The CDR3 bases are TGTGCCACCAGCAGAGCAGCGGGAGCGAACACCGGGGAGCTGTTTTTT.